Listed below are T cell receptor beta chains from one sample, sequenced in a study of cytomegalovirus exposure and HLA in healthy donors. Some clones are missing from TCRdb's copy, which holds only in-frame ones; the method was immunoSEQ multiplex PCR. This table has some 110,000 clones, roughly 80% appearing once. The material sequenced was PBMCs. The receptors were sampled from a man between 60 and 70 years old in good health and CMV-seronegative. Each CDR3 is given with its conserved first and last residue. D genes are given only for firm matches. The listing skips clone size in some rows; elsewhere it reads once, few, many or a size class.

cdr3_length	d_call	v_call	clone_size	j_call	cdr3_nt	cdr3_aa
13	NA	TRBV5-6	NA	TRBJ1-5	TGTGCCAGCAGCCATAACAGGGATCAGCCCCAGCATTTT	CASSHNRDQPQHF
15	TRBD1	TRBV9	NA	TRBJ1-6	TGTGCCAGCAGCCCCCCGGGACAGGGGAGAGCACCCCTCCACTTT	CASSPPGQGRAPLHF
11	NA	TRBV6-5	NA	TRBJ1-2	TGTGCCAGCAGTAATCGGGATGGCTACACCTTC	CASSNRDGYTF
14	NA	TRBV2	NA	TRBJ1-1	TGTGCCAGCAGTGAAAGGTATGCAGAGGGAGAAGCTTTCTTT	CASSERYAEGEAFF
17	TRBD2	TRBV13	NA	TRBJ2-5	TGTGCCAGCAGCCCCAGGCGGCTAGCGGGGGGGCGAGAGACCCAGTACTTC	CASSPRRLAGGRETQYF
17	NA	TRBV4-1	few	TRBJ1-2	TGCGCCAGCAGCCAAGATCGGGGAAGTACCACTAACTATGGCTACACCTTC	CASSQDRGSTTNYGYTF
14	TRBD1	TRBV19	NA	TRBJ1-4	TGTGCCAGTAGTACCCGACAGGGGGCTGAAAAACTGTTTTTT	CASSTRQGAEKLFF
15	TRBD1	TRBV7-2	few	TRBJ2-5	TGTGCCAGCAGCTTACCCGGACAGGGCGGGGAGACCCAGTACTTC	CASSLPGQGGETQYF
15	NA	TRBV7-8	NA	TRBJ2-7	TGTGCCAGCAGCCCCCTACTGTTGAACTCCTACGAGCAGTACTTC	CASSPLLLNSYEQYF
16	NA	TRBV6-6	NA	TRBJ2-3	TGTGCCAGCAGTTACTCGCAGGGCAAATTTACAGATACGCAGTATTTT	CASSYSQGKFTDTQYF
15	TRBD1	TRBV25-1	few	TRBJ2-5	TGTGCCAGCAGTGACCCACAGGGGGCGTGGGAGACCCAGTACTTC	CASSDPQGAWETQYF
17	TRBD2	TRBV5-1	once	TRBJ2-1	TGCGCCAGCAGCTCTCACCCCCGGGGGGGAACTTACAATGAGCAGTTCTTC	CASSSHPRGGTYNEQFF
17	TRBD1	TRBV29-1	NA	TRBJ1-1	TGCAGCGCAATAATAGGGACAGGGAGCGTGGTAAGCACTGAAGCTTTCTTT	CSAIIGTGSVVSTEAFF
16	TRBD1	TRBV6-1	NA	TRBJ2-7	TGTGCCAGCAGTGAAGGGGGGACAGGCTACTTCTACGAGCAGTACTTC	CASSEGGTGYFYEQYF
16	NA	TRBV7-2	NA	TRBJ2-3	TGTGCCAGCAGCTTCGACAGAGTGACTAGCACAGATACGCAGTATTTT	CASSFDRVTSTDTQYF
15	NA	TRBV9	NA	TRBJ2-1	TGTGCCAGCAGCGTAGCGGGGGTCAGGTACAATGAGCAGTTCTTC	CASSVAGVRYNEQFF
15	NA	TRBV7-9	NA	TRBJ1-4	TGTGCCAGCAGCCCAGCAGGCGCAACTAATGAAAAACTGTTTTTT	CASSPAGATNEKLFF
13	TRBD1	TRBV9	NA	TRBJ1-1	TGTGCCAGCACCAGGGACAGTAACACTGAAGCTTTCTTT	CASTRDSNTEAFF
14	NA	TRBV18	NA	TRBJ1-2	TGTGCCAGCTCACTAGCCGTCCAAACCTATGGCTACACCTTC	CASSLAVQTYGYTF
14	NA	TRBV30	NA	TRBJ2-5	TGTGCCTCCGGTAGGGGGGGGACACAAGAGACCCAGTACTTC	CASGRGGTQETQYF
18	TRBD1	TRBV7-2	NA	TRBJ2-5	TGTGCCAGCAGCTTAGCGGGACAGGCTATTTTCGTCTGGGGGACCCAGTACTTC	CASSLAGQAIFVWGTQYF
16	TRBD1	TRBV4-1	NA	TRBJ1-1	TGCGCCAGCAGCCCAGTAATGACAGGGAAGGGCACTGAAGCTTTCTTT	CASSPVMTGKGTEAFF
15	NA	TRBV9	NA	TRBJ1-5	TGTGCCAGCAGCCTCCAGGGGATCAGCAATCAGCCCCAGCATTTT	CASSLQGISNQPQHF
15	TRBD1	TRBV12-5	NA	TRBJ2-1	TGTGCTAGTGGTTTCCTTAGAGGGGGACAGAATGAGCAGTTCTTC	CASGFLRGGQNEQFF
15	TRBD2	TRBV6-1	NA	TRBJ2-1	TGTGCCAGCAGTGGGGGACTAGCGGGCCGCAATGAGCAGTTCTTC	CASSGGLAGRNEQFF
16	TRBD1	TRBV19	NA	TRBJ2-3	TGTGCCAGTAGTACCCGACAGGGGATAAGACCAGATACGCAGTATTTT	CASSTRQGIRPDTQYF
16	NA	TRBV18	NA	TRBJ2-2	TGTGCCAGCTCACGTCCTGGGACATCGAACACCGGGGAGCTGTTTTTT	CASSRPGTSNTGELFF
13	TRBD2	TRBV10-3	NA	TRBJ2-1	TGTGCCTCCGGCGGGGGGCTGATCAATGAGCAGTTCTTC	CASGGGLINEQFF
16	TRBD1	TRBV5-5	NA	TRBJ1-2	TGTGCCAGCAGCTTGAGTGAGGGGGCCGTTTGGTATGGCTACACCTTC	CASSLSEGAVWYGYTF